These T cell receptor beta chains were read from a single sample in a study of T cell responses to AZD1222 COVID-19 vaccine. Here immunoSEQ multiplex PCR was the method, and the copy in TCRdb shows in-frame clones only, minus some. Among 190,000 or so clones, approximately 93% were seen once, and the ten largest hold 0.9% to 1.1%. The source was peripheral blood, collected 28 days after the second AZD1222 dose. The source of these receptors is an adult who received the AZD1222 COVID-19 vaccine. The CDR3 runs from the conserved cysteine through the conserved F or W. Fields, in order: D gene, clone size, V gene, J gene, CDR3 length, CDR3 protein, CDR3 DNA. The D gene is left open where the match is weak. Clone size, where shown, is once, few, many, or a class for clones that have expanded.

D gene: NA; clone size: NA; V gene: TRBV4-1; J gene: TRBJ2-3; CDR3 length: 12; CDR3 protein: CASSQDWDTQYF; CDR3 DNA: TGCGCCAGCAGCCAAGACTGGGATACGCAGTATTTT
D gene: NA; clone size: NA; V gene: TRBV7-3; J gene: TRBJ2-7; CDR3 length: 14; CDR3 protein: CASSLDSAGREQYF; CDR3 DNA: TGTGCCAGCAGCCTCGACAGCGCCGGGCGCGAGCAGTACTTC
D gene: NA; clone size: NA; V gene: TRBV6-5; J gene: TRBJ2-1; CDR3 length: 14; CDR3 protein: CASRKGVAGNEQFF; CDR3 DNA: TGTGCCAGCAGAAAAGGGGTGGCGGGGAATGAGCAGTTCTTC
D gene: NA; clone size: NA; V gene: TRBV4-3; J gene: TRBJ2-5; CDR3 length: 17; CDR3 protein: CASSHKFGGPMGETQYF; CDR3 DNA: TGCGCCAGCAGCCATAAGTTCGGGGGCCCCATGGGCGAGACCCAGTACTTC
D gene: TRBD1; clone size: NA; V gene: TRBV28; J gene: TRBJ1-5; CDR3 length: 15; CDR3 protein: CASSERTGSNQPQHF; CDR3 DNA: TGTGCCAGCAGTGAGCGGACAGGAAGCAATCAGCCCCAGCATTTT
D gene: TRBD1; clone size: NA; V gene: TRBV10-3; J gene: TRBJ1-1; CDR3 length: 15; CDR3 protein: CAISDRDRGNTEAFF; CDR3 DNA: TGTGCCATCAGTGATCGGGACAGGGGGAACACTGAAGCTTTCTTT
D gene: NA; clone size: NA; V gene: TRBV3-1/TRBV3-2; J gene: TRBJ1-3; CDR3 length: 13; CDR3 protein: CASSQGLRNTIYF; CDR3 DNA: TGTGCCAGCAGCCAAGGACTTAGGAACACCATATATTTT
D gene: NA; clone size: NA; V gene: TRBV6-5; J gene: TRBJ1-1; CDR3 length: 16; CDR3 protein: CASSYSIRGTDTEAFF; CDR3 DNA: TGTGCCAGCAGTTACTCGATAAGGGGGACGGACACTGAAGCTTTCTTT
D gene: TRBD1; clone size: NA; V gene: TRBV28; J gene: TRBJ1-2; CDR3 length: 15; CDR3 protein: CASSLPGQGHGGYTF; CDR3 DNA: TGTGCCAGCAGTCTACCGGGACAGGGTCATGGCGGCTACACCTTC
D gene: TRBD1; clone size: NA; V gene: TRBV10-1; J gene: TRBJ2-7; CDR3 length: 15; CDR3 protein: CASSESLGQGYEQYF; CDR3 DNA: TGCGCCAGCAGTGAGTCCTTGGGACAGGGGTACGAGCAGTACTTC
D gene: TRBD1; clone size: NA; V gene: TRBV6-6; J gene: TRBJ1-2; CDR3 length: 15; CDR3 protein: CASSYSTGYGYGYTF; CDR3 DNA: TGTGCCAGCAGTTACTCGACAGGGTATGGCTATGGCTACACCTTC
D gene: NA; clone size: NA; V gene: TRBV19; J gene: TRBJ2-7; CDR3 length: 14; CDR3 protein: CASSKVQGPYEQYF; CDR3 DNA: TGTGCCAGTAGTAAGGTTCAGGGGCCCTACGAGCAGTACTTC
D gene: NA; clone size: once; V gene: TRBV7-8; J gene: TRBJ1-1; CDR3 length: 12; CDR3 protein: CASSLSSKLAFF; CDR3 DNA: TGTGCCAGCAGCCTCAGTTCAAAGTTAGCTTTCTTT
D gene: NA; clone size: NA; V gene: TRBV12-3/TRBV12-4; J gene: TRBJ1-1; CDR3 length: 11; CDR3 protein: CASSLGTEAFF; CDR3 DNA: TGTGCCAGCAGTCTCGGCACTGAAGCTTTCTTT
D gene: NA; clone size: NA; V gene: TRBV7-9; J gene: TRBJ1-2; CDR3 length: 17; CDR3 protein: CASSPPVQLQEHYGYTF; CDR3 DNA: TGTGCCAGCAGCCCCCCAGTCCAGCTCCAGGAACACTATGGCTACACCTTC
D gene: TRBD1; clone size: NA; V gene: TRBV2; J gene: TRBJ1-4; CDR3 length: 14; CDR3 protein: CASTDRGTNEKLFF; CDR3 DNA: TGTGCCAGCACCGACAGGGGAACTAATGAAAAACTGTTTTTT
D gene: TRBD2; clone size: NA; V gene: TRBV10-3; J gene: TRBJ2-2; CDR3 length: 19; CDR3 protein: CAISESGLAGWFSTGELFF; CDR3 DNA: TGTGCCATCAGTGAGTCCGGACTAGCGGGATGGTTTAGCACCGGGGAGCTGTTTTTT
D gene: TRBD1; clone size: NA; V gene: TRBV9; J gene: TRBJ1-6; CDR3 length: 14; CDR3 protein: CASSPGTVNSPLHF; CDR3 DNA: TGTGCCAGCAGCCCAGGGACAGTCAATTCACCCCTCCACTTT
D gene: NA; clone size: NA; V gene: TRBV15; J gene: TRBJ2-7; CDR3 length: 13; CDR3 protein: CATSRDRGREQYF; CDR3 DNA: TGTGCCACCAGCAGAGATAGGGGTAGGGAGCAGTACTTC
D gene: NA; clone size: NA; V gene: TRBV7-9; J gene: TRBJ2-1; CDR3 length: 12; CDR3 protein: CASSFSEGEQFF; CDR3 DNA: TGTGCCAGCAGCTTCTCGGAAGGTGAGCAGTTCTTC
D gene: NA; clone size: NA; V gene: TRBV5-4; J gene: TRBJ1-2; CDR3 length: 14; CDR3 protein: CASSLERENYGYTF; CDR3 DNA: TGTGCCAGCAGCTTGGAGAGGGAAAACTATGGCTACACCTTC
D gene: NA; clone size: once; V gene: TRBV12-1; J gene: TRBJ2-6; CDR3 length: 18; CDR3 protein: CASSFGTGCIGGANVLTF; CDR3 DNA: TGTGCCAGCAGCTTCGGGACAGGGTGTATTGGTGGGGCCAACGTCCTGACTTTC
D gene: NA; clone size: NA; V gene: TRBV15; J gene: TRBJ1-1; CDR3 length: 13; CDR3 protein: CATSPGANTEAFF; CDR3 DNA: TGTGCCACCAGCCCGGGCGCAAACACTGAAGCTTTCTTT
D gene: TRBD2; clone size: once; V gene: TRBV7-9; J gene: TRBJ2-3; CDR3 length: 17; CDR3 protein: CASSPMSRGGLTDTQYF; CDR3 DNA: TGTGCCAGCAGCCCGATGAGCCGGGGGGGCCTCACAGATACGCAGTATTTT
D gene: NA; clone size: NA; V gene: TRBV6-1; J gene: TRBJ2-7; CDR3 length: 13; CDR3 protein: CASSDPGSYEQYF; CDR3 DNA: TGTGCCAGCAGTGACCCCGGATCCTACGAGCAGTACTTC
D gene: NA; clone size: NA; V gene: TRBV5-4; J gene: TRBJ2-1; CDR3 length: 17; CDR3 protein: CASSPAWGRGHSGEQFF; CDR3 DNA: TGTGCCAGCAGCCCTGCCTGGGGGCGGGGGCATTCCGGTGAGCAGTTCTTC
D gene: NA; clone size: NA; V gene: TRBV29-1; J gene: TRBJ2-5; CDR3 length: 13; CDR3 protein: CSVGRGQGETQYF; CDR3 DNA: TGCAGCGTTGGGCGAGGGCAGGGAGAGACCCAGTACTTC
D gene: NA; clone size: NA; V gene: TRBV18; J gene: TRBJ1-4; CDR3 length: 14; CDR3 protein: CASSPAIVGEVLFF; CDR3 DNA: TGTGCCAGCTCACCAGCGATCGTTGGGGAGGTCTTGTTTTTT
D gene: NA; clone size: NA; V gene: TRBV9; J gene: TRBJ1-3; CDR3 length: 16; CDR3 protein: CASSADPRSSGNTIYF; CDR3 DNA: TGTGCCAGCAGCGCGGACCCACGGAGCTCTGGAAACACCATATATTTT
D gene: NA; clone size: NA; V gene: TRBV5-8; J gene: TRBJ1-5; CDR3 length: 13; CDR3 protein: CASSWNSNQPQHF; CDR3 DNA: TGTGCCAGCAGCTGGAACTCGAATCAGCCCCAGCATTTT
D gene: NA; clone size: once; V gene: TRBV18; J gene: TRBJ1-6; CDR3 length: 14; CDR3 protein: CASSPVGQNSPLHF; CDR3 DNA: TGTGCCAGCTCACCAGTCGGACAGAATTCACCCCTCCACTTT
D gene: NA; clone size: NA; V gene: TRBV3-1/TRBV3-2; J gene: TRBJ1-1; CDR3 length: 13; CDR3 protein: CASSQVSEAEAFF; CDR3 DNA: TGTGCCAGCAGCCAAGTTAGTGAGGCTGAAGCTTTCTTT
D gene: TRBD2; clone size: NA; V gene: TRBV6-1; J gene: TRBJ2-5; CDR3 length: 17; CDR3 protein: CASSELAGGNKKETQYF; CDR3 DNA: TGTGCCAGCAGTGAACTAGCGGGGGGGAATAAGAAAGAGACCCAGTACTTC
D gene: NA; clone size: NA; V gene: TRBV7-9; J gene: TRBJ1-2; CDR3 length: 12; CDR3 protein: CASLPYGYGYTF; CDR3 DNA: TGTGCCAGCCTACCGTATGGCTATGGCTACACCTTC
D gene: TRBD1; clone size: once; V gene: TRBV5-1; J gene: TRBJ2-2; CDR3 length: 15; CDR3 protein: CASSWGQGAAGELFF; CDR3 DNA: TGCGCCAGCAGCTGGGGACAGGGGGCCGCCGGGGAGCTGTTTTTT
D gene: NA; clone size: NA; V gene: TRBV10-2; J gene: TRBJ1-1; CDR3 length: 11; CDR3 protein: CASGQNTEAFF; CDR3 DNA: TGCGCCAGCGGGCAGAACACTGAAGCTTTCTTT
D gene: NA; clone size: NA; V gene: TRBV4-1; J gene: TRBJ2-2; CDR3 length: 17; CDR3 protein: CASSQYLRGLNTGELFF; CDR3 DNA: TGCGCCAGCAGCCAGTATCTGCGGGGCCTGAACACCGGGGAGCTGTTTTTT
D gene: TRBD1; clone size: NA; V gene: TRBV5-4; J gene: TRBJ1-2; CDR3 length: 12; CDR3 protein: CASRSQGGRYTF; CDR3 DNA: TGTGCCAGTAGGTCGCAGGGGGGCCGCTACACCTTC
D gene: NA; clone size: NA; V gene: TRBV6-5; J gene: TRBJ1-1; CDR3 length: 14; CDR3 protein: CASRLGSLDTEAFF; CDR3 DNA: TGTGCCAGCAGGTTGGGATCCTTGGACACTGAAGCTTTCTTT
D gene: NA; clone size: NA; V gene: TRBV27; J gene: TRBJ1-1; CDR3 length: 15; CDR3 protein: CASSLTDKWDQAAFF; CDR3 DNA: TGTGCCAGCAGTCTAACCGATAAATGGGACCAAGCGGCTTTCTTT
D gene: TRBD1; clone size: NA; V gene: TRBV5-1; J gene: TRBJ2-7; CDR3 length: 14; CDR3 protein: CASNPDRGGYEQYF; CDR3 DNA: TGCGCCAGCAATCCCGACAGGGGGGGCTACGAGCAGTACTTC
D gene: TRBD2; clone size: NA; V gene: TRBV19; J gene: TRBJ2-5; CDR3 length: 13; CDR3 protein: CASTNSGAGTQYF; CDR3 DNA: TGTGCCAGTACCAATAGCGGGGCCGGGACCCAGTACTTC
D gene: NA; clone size: NA; V gene: TRBV5-1; J gene: TRBJ2-1; CDR3 length: 14; CDR3 protein: CASSPGALGDEQFF; CDR3 DNA: TGCGCCAGCAGCCCGGGGGCCCTGGGGGATGAGCAGTTCTTC
D gene: NA; clone size: NA; V gene: TRBV7-9; J gene: TRBJ1-1; CDR3 length: 13; CDR3 protein: CASSLRMNTEAFF; CDR3 DNA: TGTGCCAGCAGCCTAAGAATGAACACTGAAGCTTTCTTT
D gene: NA; clone size: NA; V gene: TRBV5-1; J gene: TRBJ1-6; CDR3 length: 15; CDR3 protein: CASSLEGVRDSPLHF; CDR3 DNA: TGCGCCAGCAGCTTGGAGGGGGTCCGGGATTCACCCCTCCACTTT
D gene: NA; clone size: NA; V gene: TRBV11-2; J gene: TRBJ1-4; CDR3 length: 14; CDR3 protein: CASSTGLKLEKLFF; CDR3 DNA: TGTGCCAGCAGCACAGGGTTAAAACTGGAAAAACTGTTTTTT
D gene: NA; clone size: NA; V gene: TRBV3-1/TRBV3-2; J gene: TRBJ1-5; CDR3 length: 15; CDR3 protein: CASSQLTGPDQPQHF; CDR3 DNA: TGTGCCAGCAGCCAATTGACGGGACCTGATCAGCCCCAGCATTTT
D gene: NA; clone size: NA; V gene: TRBV28; J gene: TRBJ1-2; CDR3 length: 13; CDR3 protein: CASTVRELYGYTF; CDR3 DNA: TGTGCCAGCACCGTCAGGGAGCTCTATGGCTACACCTTC
D gene: TRBD1; clone size: NA; V gene: TRBV19; J gene: TRBJ2-2; CDR3 length: 16; CDR3 protein: CASSISGTGVTGELFF; CDR3 DNA: TGTGCCAGTAGTATTAGTGGGACAGGGGTTACCGGGGAGCTGTTTTTT
D gene: TRBD1; clone size: NA; V gene: TRBV7-2; J gene: TRBJ1-2; CDR3 length: 14; CDR3 protein: CASSGQQGYGGYTF; CDR3 DNA: TGTGCCAGCAGCGGACAACAGGGGTATGGTGGCTACACCTTC
D gene: NA; clone size: NA; V gene: TRBV2; J gene: TRBJ1-4; CDR3 length: 13; CDR3 protein: CASSPHVNEKLFF; CDR3 DNA: TGTGCCAGCAGCCCCCATGTTAATGAAAAACTGTTTTTT
D gene: NA; clone size: NA; V gene: TRBV27; J gene: TRBJ1-4; CDR3 length: 14; CDR3 protein: CASSSTGRSEKLFF; CDR3 DNA: TGTGCCAGCAGTTCTACAGGGAGGTCTGAAAAACTGTTTTTT
D gene: NA; clone size: NA; V gene: TRBV12-3/TRBV12-4; J gene: TRBJ2-7; CDR3 length: 12; CDR3 protein: CASSLPGYEQYF; CDR3 DNA: TGTGCCAGCAGTTTGCCGGGCTACGAGCAGTACTTC
D gene: NA; clone size: NA; V gene: TRBV4-1; J gene: TRBJ1-1; CDR3 length: 15; CDR3 protein: CASSQLGMGNTEAFF; CDR3 DNA: TGCGCCAGCAGCCAACTGGGGATGGGGAACACTGAAGCTTTCTTT
D gene: NA; clone size: NA; V gene: TRBV9; J gene: TRBJ1-2; CDR3 length: 12; CDR3 protein: CASSADMYGYTF; CDR3 DNA: TGTGCCAGCAGCGCGGACATGTATGGCTACACCTTC
D gene: NA; clone size: NA; V gene: TRBV7-9; J gene: TRBJ1-1; CDR3 length: 15; CDR3 protein: CASSFKGPGGTEAFF; CDR3 DNA: TGTGCCAGCAGCTTTAAGGGGCCGGGAGGCACTGAAGCTTTCTTT
D gene: NA; clone size: NA; V gene: TRBV27; J gene: TRBJ2-3; CDR3 length: 17; CDR3 protein: CASSLPQDPIRTDTQYF; CDR3 DNA: TGTGCCAGCAGTTTGCCTCAGGATCCCATCCGCACAGATACGCAGTATTTT
D gene: NA; clone size: NA; V gene: TRBV6-5; J gene: TRBJ1-4; CDR3 length: 16; CDR3 protein: CASSYRPGTRGEKLFF; CDR3 DNA: TGTGCCAGCAGTTACCGCCCGGGGACTAGGGGTGAAAAACTGTTTTTT